The rows below give T cell receptor beta chains drawn from one sample of a study of blood T cell repertoires in COVID-19. Sequenced by immunoSEQ multiplex PCR; TCRdb stores in-frame clones only, minus some. The data contain over 100,000 clones, 87% of them singletons. Sequencing was performed on peripheral blood. These receptors all come from a man aged 50-59 years with active COVID-19. CDR3s include the opening cysteine and the closing phenylalanine or tryptophan. Fields, in order: V gene, clone size, J gene, CDR3 length, D gene, CDR3 protein, CDR3 DNA. D genes are given only for firm matches. Clone size is shown for a subset of rows, as once, few, many or a class of expanded clone.

TRBV5-1	NA	TRBJ1-5	15	NA	CASSLDGGSNQPQHF	TGCGCCAGCAGCTTAGATGGAGGGAGCAATCAGCCCCAGCATTTT
TRBV7-2	once	TRBJ2-1	16	TRBD2	CASSLARRGGRNEQFF	TGTGCCAGCAGCTTAGCGCGGCGGGGGGGTAGGAATGAGCAGTTCTTC
TRBV2	NA	TRBJ1-2	13	TRBD1	CASSTGGGYGYTF	TGTGCCAGCAGTACAGGGGGAGGCTATGGCTACACCTTC
TRBV3-1/TRBV3-2	NA	TRBJ1-2	14	NA	CASSQLQGLYGYTF	TGTGCCAGCAGCCAACTTCAGGGGCTCTATGGCTACACCTTC
TRBV5-4	NA	TRBJ2-3	18	TRBD2	CASSLGLAGGLSTDTQYF	TGTGCCAGCAGCCTCGGACTAGCGGGGGGCCTTAGCACAGATACGCAGTATTTT
TRBV5-1	NA	TRBJ2-1	16	TRBD2	CASSPGSSGGQDEQFF	TGCGCCAGCAGCCCTGGGTCTAGCGGGGGCCAGGATGAGCAGTTCTTC
TRBV7-2	NA	TRBJ1-4	16	TRBD1	CASSLTGTGLAWRLFF	TGTGCCAGCAGCTTGACAGGGACAGGGTTGGCGTGGCGACTGTTTTTT
TRBV3-1/TRBV3-2	NA	TRBJ2-7	16	NA	CASSQKIGTLNYEQYF	TGTGCCAGCAGCCAAAAAATTGGGACTCTTAACTACGAGCAGTACTTC
TRBV9	NA	TRBJ2-5	16	NA	CASSVGNSGRVETQYF	TGTGCCAGCAGCGTAGGCAATAGCGGTCGGGTGGAGACCCAGTACTTC
TRBV19	NA	TRBJ2-1	15	TRBD1	CASRRQGSSYNEQFF	TGTGCCAGTAGAAGACAGGGTAGCTCCTACAATGAGCAGTTCTTC
TRBV5-1	NA	TRBJ2-1	15	TRBD1	CASSSGQGKVNEQFF	TGCGCCAGCAGCTCTGGACAGGGCAAGGTCAATGAGCAGTTCTTC
TRBV10-3	NA	TRBJ2-1	14	TRBD2	CAISRLAGSNEQFF	TGTGCCATCAGTCGACTAGCGGGGAGCAATGAGCAGTTCTTC
TRBV6-5	NA	TRBJ2-6	15	NA	CASKRPRSGANVLTF	TGTGCCAGCAAGAGGCCCCGCTCTGGGGCCAACGTCCTGACTTTC
TRBV19	NA	TRBJ1-5	14	NA	CASSKQGGNQPQHF	TGTGCCAGTAGTAAACAGGGAGGCAATCAGCCCCAGCATTTT
TRBV7-2	once	TRBJ1-1	14	NA	CASSLGTANTEAFF	TGTGCCAGCAGCTTAGGTACTGCGAACACTGAAGCTTTCTTT
TRBV9	NA	TRBJ2-5	15	TRBD2	CASSAWTSVRETQYF	TGTGCCAGCAGCGCCTGGACTAGCGTGAGGGAGACCCAGTACTTC
TRBV18	NA	TRBJ2-5	12	NA	CASSPSEETQYF	TGTGCCAGCTCACCGAGTGAAGAGACCCAGTACTTC
TRBV21-1	NA	TRBJ1-2	16	NA	CASSKTGGSPNYGYTF	TGTGCCAGCAGCAAAACGGGGGGCAGTCCTAACTATGGCTACACCTTC
TRBV29-1	NA	TRBJ2-7	14	TRBD1	CSVGGQGKAYEQYF	TGCAGCGTTGGGGGACAGGGAAAAGCCTACGAGCAGTACTTC
TRBV3-1/TRBV3-2	NA	TRBJ1-2	13	TRBD1	CASSSGQGGGYTF	TGTGCCAGCAGCTCGGGACAGGGTGGTGGCTACACCTTC
TRBV19	NA	TRBJ1-5	15	NA	CASRTQENSNQPQHF	TGTGCCAGTAGAACACAGGAAAATAGCAATCAGCCCCAGCATTTT
TRBV7-2	NA	TRBJ1-3	16	NA	CASSLVVARAGNTIYF	TGTGCCAGCAGCTTAGTGGTAGCCAGGGCTGGAAACACCATATATTTT
TRBV7-2	NA	TRBJ1-2	15	TRBD1	CASSLTTGGHYGYTF	TGTGCCAGCAGCTTAACTACAGGGGGGCACTATGGCTACACCTTC
TRBV7-9	NA	TRBJ2-3	12	NA	CASSSSTDTQYF	TGTGCCAGCAGTTCGAGCACAGATACGCAGTATTTT
TRBV6-6	NA	TRBJ1-2	12	NA	CASSDPGYGYTF	TGTGCCAGCAGTGACCCGGGATATGGCTACACCTTC
TRBV7-2	NA	TRBJ2-1	15	NA	CASSRGLPSYNEQFF	TGTGCCAGCAGCAGGGGCCTACCCTCCTACAATGAGCAGTTCTTC
TRBV6-5	NA	TRBJ1-5	13	NA	CASSSGGYQPQHF	TGTGCCAGCAGTTCCGGGGGTTATCAGCCCCAGCATTTT
TRBV12-5	NA	TRBJ2-2	11	NA	CASALTGELFF	TGTGCTAGCGCCCTAACCGGGGAGCTGTTTTTT
TRBV30	few	TRBJ2-7	12	NA	CAWSTGIYEQYF	TGTGCCTGGAGTACAGGGATTTACGAGCAGTACTTC
TRBV18	NA	TRBJ2-7	15	NA	CASSPSGGGSYEQYF	TGTGCCAGCTCACCTAGCGGAGGCGGCTCCTACGAGCAGTACTTC
TRBV19	NA	TRBJ1-4	13	TRBD1	CASSIRGVEKLFF	TGTGCCAGTAGTATCAGGGGGGTTGAAAAACTGTTTTTT
TRBV7-9	NA	TRBJ2-5	13	NA	CASSLAGRETQYF	TGTGCCAGCAGCTTAGCGGGGCGGGAGACCCAGTACTTC
TRBV18	NA	TRBJ2-7	14	TRBD2	CASSESGGFYEQYF	TGTGCCAGCTCAGAGAGCGGGGGGTTCTACGAGCAGTACTTC
TRBV5-1	NA	TRBJ1-1	16	TRBD1	CASSPDRVGVNTEAFF	TGCGCCAGCAGCCCGGACAGGGTGGGGGTGAACACTGAAGCTTTCTTT
TRBV5-1	NA	TRBJ2-1	15	TRBD2	CASSSSGGAFNEQFF	TGCGCCAGCAGCTCTAGCGGGGGGGCATTCAATGAGCAGTTCTTC
TRBV27	once	TRBJ1-5	15	TRBD1	CASSREQGGNQPQHF	TGTGCCAGCAGTCGCGAACAGGGGGGCAATCAGCCCCAGCATTTT
TRBV4-1	NA	TRBJ2-7	15	TRBD2	CASSQVTSGVYEQYF	TGCGCCAGCAGCCAAGTGACTAGCGGGGTCTACGAGCAGTACTTC
TRBV5-5	NA	TRBJ1-1	14	NA	CASARWGGEAEAFF	TGTGCCAGCGCCCGTTGGGGGGGAGAGGCTGAAGCTTTCTTT
TRBV14	NA	TRBJ1-1	13	NA	CASSRQENTEAFF	TGTGCCAGCAGCAGACAGGAAAACACTGAAGCTTTCTTT
TRBV7-2	NA	TRBJ1-6	15	NA	CASTSQGLGNSPLHF	TGTGCCAGCACCTCACAGGGCTTGGGAAATTCACCCCTCCACTTT
TRBV5-4	NA	TRBJ2-2	13	TRBD1	CALDRGNTGELFF	TGTGCCCTGGACAGGGGGAACACCGGGGAGCTGTTTTTT
TRBV6-6	NA	TRBJ1-6	20	NA	CASSQTQGVPFRSYNSPLHF	TGTGCCAGCAGCCAAACCCAGGGTGTCCCGTTTCGCTCCTATAATTCACCCCTCCACTTT
TRBV6-5	NA	TRBJ2-2	15	TRBD2	CASSYRGVSAGELFF	TGTGCCAGCAGTTACCGGGGGGTGTCAGCCGGGGAGCTGTTTTTT
TRBV6-1	NA	TRBJ2-7	15	NA	CASSESITGKYEQYF	TGTGCCAGCAGTGAGTCCATTACAGGGAAGTACGAGCAGTACTTC
TRBV19	few	TRBJ1-1	15	NA	CASTRLMGSDTEAFF	TGTGCCAGTACCCGGCTTATGGGGAGTGACACTGAAGCTTTCTTT
TRBV6-5	NA	TRBJ1-3	15	TRBD1	CASRNRGLSGNTIYF	TGTGCCAGCAGAAACAGGGGGCTGTCTGGAAACACCATATATTTT
TRBV5-1	NA	TRBJ1-1	15	NA	CASSPNANLNTEAFF	TGCGCCAGCAGCCCAAATGCTAATCTCAACACTGAAGCTTTCTTT
TRBV7-6	few	TRBJ2-3	17	TRBD2	CASSLGQRGRFTDTQYF	TGTGCCAGCAGCTTAGGGCAGCGGGGGAGGTTCACAGATACGCAGTATTTT
TRBV5-6	once	TRBJ1-2	14	NA	CASSLGTAPYGYTF	TGTGCCAGCAGCTTGGGAACAGCCCCTTATGGCTACACCTTC
TRBV7-6	NA	TRBJ1-5	15	TRBD1	CASSLGDRGHQPQHF	TGTGCCAGCAGCTTAGGAGACAGGGGGCATCAGCCCCAGCATTTT
TRBV5-4	NA	TRBJ1-5	14	TRBD1	CASSRTGRGQPQHF	TGTGCCAGCAGCCGGACAGGGCGAGGACAGCCCCAGCATTTT
TRBV28	NA	TRBJ2-1	13	NA	CASESRDYNEQFF	TGTGCCAGCGAGAGCCGGGATTACAATGAGCAGTTCTTC
TRBV2	NA	TRBJ2-7	11	NA	CASRSGYEQYF	TGTGCCAGCAGGTCGGGCTACGAGCAGTACTTC
TRBV5-6	NA	TRBJ1-2	15	TRBD1	CASSQDRGTGYGYTF	TGTGCCAGCAGCCAAGACAGGGGGACGGGCTATGGCTACACCTTC
TRBV10-3	NA	TRBJ2-7	15	NA	CAISAGAGAPYEQYF	TGTGCCATCAGTGCAGGGGCGGGGGCACCCTACGAGCAGTACTTC
TRBV9	NA	TRBJ1-3	16	NA	CASSSTGVWGGNTIYF	TGTGCCAGCAGCTCTACCGGGGTTTGGGGTGGAAACACCATATATTTT